This is a list of T cell receptor beta chains from one sample in a study of technical replicates of blood from a handful of donors. TCRdb's table, derived via immunoSEQ multiplex PCR, lists solely in-frame clones and lacks some. The sample records 54,000 or so clones, 94% being singletons. The sequenced material came from T cells isolated from PBMCs. The receptors were gathered from a human donor in good health. Each CDR3 is given with its conserved first and last residue. D genes are given only for firm matches. Clone size is not always given. Where it is, it says once, few, many or a class for expanded clones.

clone size	D gene	J gene	V gene	CDR3 DNA	CDR3 protein
.	TRBD2	TRBJ2-3	TRBV28	TGTGCCAGCTTTGGACTAGGCCTCACAGATACGCAGTATTTT	CASFGLGLTDTQYF
.	.	TRBJ1-3	TRBV6-6	TGTGCCAGCAGTTCCTCGCTTCTAAGCTCTGGAAACACCATATATTTT	CASSSSLLSSGNTIYF
.	.	TRBJ1-6	TRBV7-9	TGTGCCAGCAGCCAACCCCCTGGGGAGAGACGGGATTCACCCCTCCACTTT	CASSQPPGERRDSPLHF
.	.	TRBJ2-2	TRBV5-5	TGTGCCAGCAGCTTGTATCATTTGGGAGGAGGTAACACCGGGGAGCTGTTTTTT	CASSLYHLGGGNTGELFF
.	TRBD2	TRBJ2-1	TRBV5-4	TGTGCCAGCAGCTCCCGGACTAGCGGGAGGCCCTACAATGAGCAGTTCTTC	CASSSRTSGRPYNEQFF
.	.	TRBJ2-3	TRBV29-1	TGCAGCGTTGATCTCGACTCGCTGAAGTCGGATACGCAGTATTTT	CSVDLDSLKSDTQYF
.	TRBD2	TRBJ2-1	TRBV6-5	TGTGCCAGCAGTTACCGCCGGGGGGGCCCCTACAATGAGCAGTTCTTC	CASSYRRGGPYNEQFF
.	TRBD1	TRBJ2-3	TRBV28	TGTGCCAGCAGTTTATTCCGCAGGGGGCAAGATACGCAGTATTTT	CASSLFRRGQDTQYF
.	.	TRBJ1-2	TRBV7-6	TGTGCCAGCAGCTCTTACTATGGCTACACCTTC	CASSSYYGYTF
.	.	TRBJ1-1	TRBV7-9	TGTGCCAGCAGCCCCCGGGACTCACCCAACACTGAAGCTTTCTTT	CASSPRDSPNTEAFF
.	.	TRBJ1-1	TRBV5-1	TGCGCCAGCAGCTTCAGGTTGAACACTGAAGCTTTCTTT	CASSFRLNTEAFF
.	TRBD1	TRBJ2-3	TRBV29-1	TGCAGCGGGGGGGACAGGGGGAGCACAGATACGCAGTATTTT	CSGGDRGSTDTQYF
.	TRBD2	TRBJ2-2	TRBV15	TGTGCCACCAGCCCCGGACTAGCGGTTAACACCGGGGAGCTGTTTTTT	CATSPGLAVNTGELFF
.	.	TRBJ1-1	TRBV6-5	TGTGCCAGCAGTATTAACAGGGTGAACACTGAAGCTTTCTTT	CASSINRVNTEAFF
.	.	TRBJ2-6	TRBV7-9	TGTGCCAGCAGCCCAGGACAGTTTCACTCTGGGGCCAACGTCCTGACTTTC	CASSPGQFHSGANVLTF
.	.	TRBJ1-6	TRBV14	TGTGCCAGCAGCCCCACAACCGGGATCATAAATTCACCCCTCCACTTT	CASSPTTGIINSPLHF
.	.	TRBJ2-7	TRBV10-2	TGCGCCAGCAGTCCCTATTTGGGCGTCGAGCAGTACTTC	CASSPYLGVEQYF
.	TRBD1	TRBJ2-1	TRBV5-1	TGCGCCAGCAGCTTGGTATTACAGGGGGCCGATGAGCAGTTCTTC	CASSLVLQGADEQFF
.	TRBD1	TRBJ1-2	TRBV9	TGTGCCAGCAGCGCGATGTCCGGGACAGACTATGGCTACACCTTC	CASSAMSGTDYGYTF
once	TRBD1	TRBJ1-2	TRBV11-2	TGTGCCAGCAGCTTCCAGGGGGCGGATGGCTACACCTTC	CASSFQGADGYTF
.	TRBD2	TRBJ2-1	TRBV5-1	TGCGCCAGCAGCCAGGGACTAGCGGGGGCCTCCTCCAATGAGCAGTTCTTC	CASSQGLAGASSNEQFF
once	.	TRBJ2-4	TRBV12-5	TGTGCTAGTGGTCGCCAGGGGATAATAGCCAAAAACATTCAGTACTTC	CASGRQGIIAKNIQYF
.	TRBD1	TRBJ2-1	TRBV5-4	TGTGCCAGCAGCTTTCCAGGGGGAGATGAGCAGTTCTTC	CASSFPGGDEQFF
.	TRBD2	TRBJ2-5	TRBV9	TGTGCCAGCAGCGTAGATACCAGCGGGGTGGACCAGTACTTC	CASSVDTSGVDQYF
.	TRBD1	TRBJ1-6	TRBV5-6	TGTGCCAGCAGCCGTACCGGGACAGGGGGAGGTAATTCACCCCTCCACTTT	CASSRTGTGGGNSPLHF
.	TRBD2	TRBJ2-7	TRBV10-1	TGCGCCAGCAGCGGGACTATTCACTACGAGCAGTACTTC	CASSGTIHYEQYF
.	TRBD2	TRBJ2-1	TRBV5-1	TGCGCCAGCAGCCGGCGGACTAGCGGGGCGGACAATGAGCAGTTCTTC	CASSRRTSGADNEQFF
.	.	TRBJ1-3	TRBV5-1	TGCGCCAGCAGCCCCACAGGGTTAGAGAGAAACACCATATATTTT	CASSPTGLERNTIYF
.	.	TRBJ2-5	TRBV5-4	TGTGCCAGCAGCTTGCCTCAAGAGACCCAGTACTTC	CASSLPQETQYF
.	.	TRBJ2-5	TRBV5-4	TGTGCCAGCAGCTTGGGGACAAACCAAGAGACCCAGTACTTC	CASSLGTNQETQYF
.	.	TRBJ2-7	TRBV5-1	TGCGCCAGCAGCTTGAACCAGGGCCCATCCTACGAGCAGTACTTC	CASSLNQGPSYEQYF
.	TRBD2	TRBJ2-1	TRBV11-3	TGTGCCAGCAGCTTAGAACTAGCGGGAGGGCATGAGCAGTTCTTC	CASSLELAGGHEQFF
.	.	TRBJ2-1	TRBV5-6	TGTGCCAGCAGCTTCACAGACACCAATGAGCAGTTCTTC	CASSFTDTNEQFF
.	TRBD2	TRBJ2-2	TRBV11-3	TGTGCCAGCAGCCCACCGAGCGGGAGGGCGGGGGAGCTGTTTTTT	CASSPPSGRAGELFF
.	TRBD2	TRBJ2-5	TRBV6-5	TGTGCCAGCAGTTGGGGAGGGGAGACCCAGTACTTC	CASSWGGETQYF
.	TRBD2	TRBJ2-1	TRBV28	TGTGCCAGCAGTCCGGGGACTAGCGGGAGTGAGTCCTACAATGAGCAGTTCTTC	CASSPGTSGSESYNEQFF
.	.	TRBJ2-3	TRBV28	TGTGCCAGCACGGAGCGCCCCCCAGATACGCAGTATTTT	CASTERPPDTQYF
.	.	TRBJ1-1	TRBV12-5	TGTGCTAGTGGTATAAGGGGTGCTGAAGCTTTCTTT	CASGIRGAEAFF
.	.	TRBJ2-2	TRBV29-1	TGCAGCGTCCTACAGACAGCCACCGGGGAGCTGTTTTTT	CSVLQTATGELFF
.	.	TRBJ2-5	TRBV5-1	TGCGCCAGCAGTAGGGGGGGAGAGACCCAGTACTTC	CASSRGGETQYF
.	.	TRBJ2-5	TRBV6-6	TGTGCCAGCAGTTACTCTAGGACACTCCAAGAGACCCAGTACTTC	CASSYSRTLQETQYF
few	TRBD1	TRBJ1-5	TRBV12-5	TGTGCTAGTGGTTTGACCGGGACAGGGGTTCAGCCCCAGCATTTT	CASGLTGTGVQPQHF
.	.	TRBJ2-7	TRBV7-9	TGTGCCAGCAGCTTATCGGGTGAGCAGTACTTC	CASSLSGEQYF
.	TRBD1	TRBJ1-5	TRBV18	TGTGCCAGCTCAGCTCAGGGGGCTAATAGCAATCAGCCCCAGCATTTT	CASSAQGANSNQPQHF
.	.	TRBJ1-1	TRBV14	TGTGCCAGCAGCCAAGGGAGATCCAGCACTGAAGCTTTCTTT	CASSQGRSSTEAFF
.	TRBD1	TRBJ1-2	TRBV28	TGTGCCAGCAGCCCAGGGGGAGCGGCCTATGGCTACACCTTC	CASSPGGAAYGYTF
once	TRBD2	TRBJ2-1	TRBV7-8	TGTGCCAGCAGCTTACGATCCGGGACTAGCGGGAACAATGAGCAGTTCTTC	CASSLRSGTSGNNEQFF
.	TRBD1	TRBJ2-7	TRBV6-6	TGTGCCAGCAGTTACTCGGGACAGTCCTACGAGCAGTACTTC	CASSYSGQSYEQYF
.	.	TRBJ2-3	TRBV5-1	TGCGCCAGCACCCATAGCGCAGATACGCAGTATTTT	CASTHSADTQYF
once	.	TRBJ2-1	TRBV5-1	TGCGCCAGCAGCTCGAGTTACTATGAGCAGTTCTTC	CASSSSYYEQFF
.	.	TRBJ1-1	TRBV6-5	TGTGCCAGCAGTTACGCGGGGGGATTCAACACTGAAGCTTTCTTT	CASSYAGGFNTEAFF
.	.	TRBJ1-1	TRBV11-3	TGTGCCAGCAGCTTAGATGGGGCCGACCTGAACACTGAAGCTTTCTTT	CASSLDGADLNTEAFF
.	.	TRBJ1-2	TRBV5-1	TGCGCCAGCAGCTCAGGGGAGATTGGCTACACCTTC	CASSSGEIGYTF
.	TRBD2	TRBJ2-3	TRBV5-4	TGTGCCAGCAGCCCAAGCGGGAGGACAGATACGCAGTATTTT	CASSPSGRTDTQYF